The 14 T cell receptor beta chains below come from one sample, sequenced in a study of high-grade serous ovarian cancer treatment subgroups. Tumor samples were taken before definitive surgery or chemotherapy. The table came from immunoSEQ multiplex PCR; TCRdb's copy has only in-frame clones and leaves some out. The sample lists under 3,500 clones; around 70% were seen once. Source material: tumor tissue. The receptors shown here come from a human donor with high-grade serous ovarian cancer.

The chain is built from TRBV6-1 and TRBJ1-2; D possibly corresponds to TRBD1 (5 bases). The CDR3 has 13 amino acids. CDR1 is MNHNS, CDR2 SASEGT, per germline. Trimming took 6 bases from V and 3 from J, leaving 11 bases between them. CDR3 in amino acids: CASSSDSDYGYTF. As DNA, the CDR3 is TGTGCCAGCAGCTCCGACAGCGACTATGGCTACACCTTC.

The rearrangement links TRBV19 to TRBJ2-1; the match to TRBD1 covers 8 bases. This CDR3 comprises 15 residues. The trim removed 4 bases at V and 6 bases at J, leaving 8 bases unmatched. CDR1 and CDR2 from the germline V gene are LNHDA and SQIVND (reference sequence). For the CDR3, the DNA is TGTGCCAGTAGTAGGGGCGGGACAGGCTCCAATGAGCAGTTCTTC. Translated, it gives CASSRGGTGSNEQFF.

The gene calls are TRBV29-1 and TRBJ2-2; the D gene is possibly TRBD2 (6 bases). Germline V lookup: CDR1 SQVTM, CDR2 ANQGSEA. This CDR3 region has 12 residues. DNA for the CDR3: TGCAGTGGAGGACTAAGCACCGGGGAGCTGTTTTTT. It codes for CSGGLSTGELFF.

V usage is TRBV6-4 and J usage is TRBJ2-3, with TRBD1 as a possible D gene (6 bases). This CDR3 contains 15 residues. CDR1 MRHNA and CDR2 SNTAGT come from the germline V gene. Trimming took 0 bases from V and 3 from J, leaving 10 bases between them. DNA for the CDR3: TGTGCCAGCAGTGACTCGGCAGGGGAAACAGATACGCAGTATTTT. It is translated as CASSDSAGETDTQYF.

CDR3 sequence (DNA): TGTGCCAGCAGTTTTATGGCCACGACGCAGTATTTT. Translating gives CASSFMATTQYF. The chain employs TRBV28 and TRBJ2-3; D uncertain. The CDR3 is 12 amino acids. V was pared by 3 bases and J by 9 bases, with 10 bases between. CDR1 is MDHEN, CDR2 SYDVKM, per germline.

V usage is TRBV5-1 and J usage is TRBJ1-4; D is unresolved. This CDR3 region has 13 residues. V lost 4 bases, J lost 4 bases, and 8 bases lay in between. Germline V CDR1 and CDR2: SGHRS, YFSETQ. This CDR3 reads CASSPGGNEKLFF. The CDR3 nucleotides read TGCGCCAGCAGCCCGGGTGGTAATGAAAAACTGTTTTTT.

The J gene is TRBJ1-4, the V gene TRBV9; no clear D gene. V was clipped by 2 bases and J by 3 bases, with 14 bases between them. The CDR3 contains 16 residues. CDR1 is SGDLS, CDR2 YYNGEE, per germline. This CDR3 is CASSVSSQAANEKLFF. In DNA form, the CDR3 reads TGTGCCAGCAGCGTTTCGTCCCAGGCTGCTAATGAAAAACTGTTTTTT.

This sequence joins TRBV9 and TRBJ2-1, with TRBD2 identical over 9 bases. Germline assignment: CDR1 SGDLS and CDR2 YYNGEE. After removal of 3 bases from V and 4 bases from J, the junction contained 2 bases not matched to a gene. This CDR3 comprises 14 residues. In DNA, the CDR3 is TGTGCCAGCAGCGGACTAGCGGATTACAATGAGCAGTTCTTC. Protein: CASSGLADYNEQFF. Full variable domain (outside the CDR3, taken from reference TRBV9 and TRBJ2-1): DSGVTQTPKHLITATGQRVTLRCSPRSGDLSVYWYQQSLDQGLQFLIQYYNGEERAKGNILERFSAQQFPDLHSELNLSSLELGDSALYFCASSGLADYNEQFFGPGTRLTVL.

In this sample, this clone is large (0.1 to 1%). The genes are TRBV27 and TRBJ1-1; D is ambiguous. Deletions cut 8 bases from V and 11 bases from J, with 6 bases between. Germline V CDR1 and CDR2: MNHEY, SMNVEV (reference sequence). There are 8 residues in the CDR3. CDR3 DNA: TGTGCCAGCTCGGACGCTTTCTTT. Protein sequence: CASSDAFF.

The chain employs TRBV7-6 and TRBJ1-4, with 10 bases aligning to TRBD1. V gave up 5 bases and J gave up 6 bases; unmatched junction bases: 6. The CDR3 contains 15 residues. The germline V gene has CDR1 SGHVS and CDR2 FNYEAQ. The CDR3 region has the DNA TGTGCCAGCAGCCCGCCCGGGACAGGGGATGAAAAACTGTTTTTT. Amino acid sequence: CASSPPGTGDEKLFF.

This clone was seen a handful of times. The chain carries TRBV6-6 and TRBJ1-3; no definite D call. Trimming shortened V by 2 bases and J by 0 bases, and 11 bases separated the two germline ends. This CDR3 has 16 residues. Germline CDR1 and CDR2: MNHNY and SVGAGI (reference sequence). CDR3 protein: CASSYRVGVSGNTIYF. The CDR3 DNA follows: TGTGCCAGCAGTTACAGGGTCGGAGTCTCTGGAAACACCATATATTTT.

This clone was observed once. This CDR3 reads CSVITLVAVYEQYF. CDR3 bases: TGCAGCGTTATTACACTGGTGGCCGTCTACGAGCAGTACTTC. J is TRBJ2-7 and V is TRBV29-1, with D hard to call. This CDR3 has 14 residues. Germline-derived CDR1 and CDR2 are SQVTM and ANQGSEA. The V end lost 5 bases, the J end lost 3 bases, and 17 bases lay between the germline ends.

The chain has TRBV14 and TRBJ2-3; the match to TRBD2 covers 9 bases. This CDR3 contains 16 residues. CDR1 and CDR2 (germline): SGHDN, FVKESK. Unmatched junction bases numbered 14, after V lost 4 bases and J lost 9 bases. The CDR3 protein is CASSRALAGKEETQYF. CDR3 in DNA: TGTGCCAGCAGCCGAGCCCTAGCGGGAAAGGAGGAAACGCAGTATTTT.

This clone was seen a single time. The chain couples TRBV30 to TRBJ2-5, with 9 bases aligning to TRBD2. The germline CDR1 and CDR2 sequences are GTSNPN and SVGIG (reference sequence). Trimming took 1 base from V and 11 from J; bases not matched to a gene: 11. This CDR3 has 14 residues. CDR3 nucleotide sequence: TGTGCCTGGAGTGCCGGACTAGCGCGGGAAGAGCAGTACTTC. Encoded protein: CAWSAGLAREEQYF.